The 21 T cell receptor beta chains below all came from one sample that was sequenced in a study of T cells after yellow fever vaccination. Via MiXCR, TCRdb re-called the 5' RACE reads, giving one row per CDR3 protein. Of more than 350,000 distinct CDR3 sequences in the sample, about 9.9% were seen once. The specimen comprised PBMCs, sampled on the day of the first yellow fever vaccination. These receptors originate from a man aged 18 to 35 who received the YFV17D yellow fever vaccine.

The chain couples TRBV6-5 to TRBJ2-2; no clear D gene. The V end was cut by 2 bases, the J end by 7 bases, with 17 bases between. The CDR3 has 16 amino acids. The germline V gene has CDR1 MNHEY and CDR2 SVGAGI. CDR3 nucleotide sequence: TGTGCCAGCAGTTACCTGTCTGGAAGCGTAGGCGGGGAGCTGTTTTTT. Translation gives CASSYLSGSVGGELFF.

This clonotype turned up a few times. This chain links TRBV5-4 with TRBJ1-2, with D perhaps TRBD1 (5 bases). The CDR3 has 16 residues. Germline V gives CDR1 SGHNT, CDR2 YYREEE (reference sequence). Trimming shortened V by 3 bases and J by 5 bases, and 20 bases separated the two germline ends. The CDR3: CASSWRGPRESYGYTF. The CDR3 nucleotides read TGTGCCAGCAGCTGGAGGGGTCCGCGAGAAAGTTATGGCTACACCTTC.

This clonotype was observed a handful of times. V usage is TRBV11-2 and J usage is TRBJ2-3; 10 bases line up with TRBD1. The junction had 21 bases not matched to a gene; V was cut back by 5 bases and J by 4 bases. The CDR3 is 20 residues long. Germline V gives CDR1 SGHAT, CDR2 FQNNGV. The CDR3 protein is CASSPHQGQGKLEQADTQYF. The DNA for the CDR3 is TGTGCCAGCAGCCCGCATCAGGGACAGGGGAAGCTGGAGCAAGCAGATACGCAGTATTTT.

This chain links TRBV4-2 with TRBJ1-4; tentatively, D is TRBD1 (5 bases). This CDR3 region has 16 residues. Trimming removed 1 base from V and 2 bases from J, with 11 bases in between. The germline V gene encodes CDR1 LGHNA and CDR2 YNFKEQ. The chain's CDR3 is CASSQVRAGTNEKLFF. DNA for the CDR3: TGTGCCAGCAGCCAAGTAAGGGCAGGGACTAATGAAAAACTGTTTTTT.

This clonotype was detected only a few times. This rearrangement joins TRBV29-1 to TRBJ2-7, with 12 bases lining up with TRBD1. The CDR3 runs 14 residues. The germline gives CDR1 SQVTM, CDR2 ANQGSEA. The CDR3 region has the DNA TGCAGCCCTTTCCGAACGGGACAGGGGGCCCCGCCGGTCGTC. The encoded protein is CSPFRTGQGAPPVV.

This clonotype came up a few times. J is TRBJ2-1 and V is TRBV18; D perhaps matches TRBD2 (5 bases). The CDR3 is 15 amino acids. Germline-derived CDR1 and CDR2 are KGHSH and LQKENI. Trimming took off 3 bases at V and 5 bases at J, with 14 bases between the two ends. The CDR3 reads CASSPPARGNNEQFF. The CDR3 DNA follows: TGTGCCAGCTCACCTCCTGCCCGAGGGAACAATGAGCAGTTCTTC.

This clonotype appeared many times. The rearrangement links TRBV7-2 to TRBJ1-1, with D uncertain. Per germline, CDR1 SGHTA and CDR2 FQGNSA. The CDR3 length is 13 residues. Trimming took off 2 bases at V and 0 bases at J, with 4 bases between the two ends. CDR3 in amino acids: CASSLSVNTEAFF. The CDR3 bases are TGTGCCAGCAGCTTATCAGTGAACACTGAAGCTTTCTTT.

This clonotype has only a few counts. This chain connects TRBV18 to TRBJ2-3; 9 nucleotides match TRBD1. V was pared by 1 base and J by 6 bases, with 20 bases of the junction left unmatched. The CDR3 length is 20 residues. Germline V gene lookup returns CDR1 KGHSH and CDR2 LQKENI. The CDR3 spells CASSPLFYTGQGLSGDTQYF. The CDR3 DNA follows: TGTGCCAGCTCACCACTTTTCTATACGGGACAGGGCCTTAGCGGGGATACGCAGTATTTT. The full variable domain, in which reference TRBV18 and TRBJ2-3 provide the parts outside the CDR3, is NAGVMQNPRHLVRRRGQEARLRCSPMKGHSHVYWYRQLPEEGLKFMVYLQKENIIDESGMPKERFSAEFPKEGPSILRIQQVVRGDSAAYFCASSPLFYTGQGLSGDTQYFGPGTRLTVL.

The gene calls are TRBV10-2 and TRBJ2-3, with TRBD2 identical over 10 bases. J gave up 7 bases and V 4 bases, and 8 bases lay outside the gene matches. The germline CDR1 and CDR2 sequences are WSHSY and SAAADI. The CDR3 sequence is 15 residues long. Written as DNA, the CDR3 is TGCGCCAGCAGTGGCACTAGCGGGGTGTCGAATACGCAGTATTTT. This encodes CASSGTSGVSNTQYF.

This clonotype was seen ten or more times. This chain connects TRBV7-9 to TRBJ1-1; D is possibly TRBD1 (5 bases). Trimming took 3 bases from V and 2 from J, leaving 7 bases between them. This CDR3 is built from 13 residues. Per the germline V gene, CDR1 is SEHNR and CDR2 is FQNEAQ (reference sequence). CDR3 in amino acids: CASSFDSNTEAFF. The CDR3 nucleotides are TGTGCCAGCAGCTTTGACAGTAACACTGAAGCTTTCTTT.

This clonotype was detected a few times. The CDR3 region is CASSPWGQGDSPLHF. CDR3 sequence (DNA): TGTGCCAGCAGCCCCTGGGGGCAGGGAGATTCACCCCTCCACTTT. V and J are TRBV5-5 and TRBJ1-6; D may be TRBD1 (6 bases). Germline V gene lookup returns CDR1 SGHKS and CDR2 YYEKEE (reference sequence). The CDR3 is made up of 15 amino acids. The V end lost 4 bases, the J end lost 8 bases, and 16 bases lay between the germline ends.

The genes are TRBV20-1 and TRBJ2-3; TRBD2 matches at 13 bases. V lost 6 bases to trimming and J lost 4 bases; unmatched junction nucleotides: 7. This CDR3 has 15 residues. CDR1 and CDR2 from the germline V gene are DFQATT and SNEGSKA (reference sequence). For the CDR3, the DNA is TGCAGTGCCCTTACTAGCGGGGGGGCTTCAGATACGCAGTATTTT. It translates to CSALTSGGASDTQYF.

This clonotype was counted only a few times. DNA for the CDR3: TGCGCCAGCAGCTCTGCCCCTCAGGGACAGAGCAATCAGCCCCAGCATTTT. It yields the protein CASSSAPQGQSNQPQHF. This chain joins TRBV5-1 and TRBJ1-5, with 7 bases that match TRBD1. The germline CDR1 and CDR2 sequences are SGHRS and YFSETQ. The CDR3 has 17 amino acids. V lost 3 bases to trimming and J lost 1 base; unmatched junction nucleotides: 10.

In this sample, this clonotype turned up a few times. This rearrangement joins TRBV6-1 to TRBJ2-7, with D tentatively TRBD1 (6 bases). The CDR3 contains 14 residues. From germline, CDR1 is MNHNS and CDR2 SASEGT. Trimming stripped 1 base from V and 2 bases from J, with 9 bases between. The CDR3 nucleotides are TGTGCCAGCAGTGAAGTTGGGGGCACCTACGAGCAGTACGTC. It yields the protein CASSEVGGTYEQYV.

There are a few counts of this clonotype. A read error may produce the germline difference seen at one junction end. The V and J genes are TRBV7-9 and TRBJ2-1; D is ambiguous. The CDR3 extends over 12 amino acids. Germline CDR1 SEHNR, CDR2 FQNEAQ (reference sequence). For the CDR3, the DNA is TGTGCCAGCACCTTATTCGGCAATGAGCAGTTCTTC. It translates to CASTLFGNEQFF.

The rearrangement uses TRBV4-2 and TRBJ1-4; D possibly corresponds to TRBD1 (6 bases). Germline assignment: CDR1 LGHNA and CDR2 YNFKEQ. This CDR3 has 17 amino acids. V was cut by 0 bases and J by 2 bases, with 13 bases left in between. CDR3 amino acids: CASSQDRGHRTNEKLFF. The CDR3 DNA sequence: TGTGCCAGCAGCCAAGATAGGGGACACCGCACTAATGAAAAACTGTTTTTT.

A few counts support this clonotype. The chain is built from TRBV20-1 and TRBJ1-1; D is uncertain. There are 12 residues in the CDR3. Trimming removed 3 bases at V and 9 bases at J, with 14 bases between. From germline, CDR1 is DFQATT and CDR2 SNEGSKA (reference sequence). CDR3 bases: TGCAGTGCTAGGAATAGCCCTGTCCAAGCTTTCTTT. Translating it yields CSARNSPVQAFF.

This clonotype was seen more than once but under ten times. The chain recombines TRBV21-1 with TRBJ2-1; the DNA was not used to check the table's D call, TRBD2. TRBV21-1 counts as a pseudogene. The length of the CDR3 is 17 residues. The CDR3, as DNA: TGTGCCAGCAGCAAAGATTTCCGCGGGGTAACCTACAATGAGCAGTTCTTC. Its protein is CASSKDFRGVTYNEQFF.

The chain joins TRBV12-3 or TRBV12-4 to TRBJ2-1, with D maybe TRBD2 (5 bases). This CDR3 contains 12 residues. Trimming left V 8 bases short and J 8 bases short, with 13 bases between. The CDR3 bases are TGTGCCAGCGCGTTAGCGTCGGATGAGCAGTTCTTC. Its protein product is CASALASDEQFF.

This clonotype has just a few counts. CDR3: CASSFAPDTEAFF. CDR3 DNA: TGTGCCAGCAGCTTCGCGCCGGACACTGAAGCTTTCTTT. The chain joins TRBV5-6 to TRBJ1-1; no clear D gene. The germline CDR1 and CDR2 sequences are SGHDT and YYEEEE. The CDR3 loop spans 13 amino acids. Trimming took 2 bases from V and 3 from J, leaving 8 bases between them.

This clonotype showed up just a few times. V and J are TRBV29-1 and TRBJ2-6, with D perhaps matching TRBD1 (5 bases). Germline V gene lookup returns CDR1 SQVTM and CDR2 ANQGSEA. Trimming shortened V by 6 bases and J by 0 bases, and 15 bases separated the two germline ends. This CDR3 is 16 amino acids long. CDR3 protein: CSVGKGLDSGANVLTF. In DNA form, the CDR3 reads TGCAGCGTCGGTAAGGGGCTCGACTCTGGGGCCAACGTCCTGACTTTC.